The subject of this entry is one T cell receptor (beta chain). Generated by immunoSEQ multiplex PCR, the TCRdb table keeps only in-frame clones and is missing some. The data contain approximately 300,000 clones, 86% of them singletons. The treatment is: around 19 received Ad26.COV2.S at low or high dose, single or two shots; about five received placebo; per-sample allocation not given. Following the first vaccine or placebo injection, samples were taken on day 63. These data are taken from a study of Ad26.COV2.S vaccination and SARS-CoV-2 variants. This CDR3 has 14 residues. Trimming stripped 3 bases from V and 0 bases from J, with 11 bases between. Germline loops: CDR1 DFQATT, CDR2 SNEGSKA (reference sequence).

The rearrangement joins TRBV20-1 to TRBJ1-1; D gene ambiguous. This TCR was sampled from a person between 18 and 59 years old who received the Ad26.COV2.S COVID-19 vaccine or a placebo. Source: peripheral blood, taken in a trial of Ad26.COV2.S vaccine versus placebo. For the CDR3, the DNA is TGCAGTGCTAGTCGGCAGATCATGAACACTGAAGCTTTCTTT. Protein product: CSASRQIMNTEAFF.